This T cell receptor beta chain was sequenced in a study of cytomegalovirus exposure and HLA in healthy donors. Notes on the study in general: Previously analyzed data showed that most TCR beta V segments were productive at a frequency of about 87% or about 30%. It was assumed in the presence/absence analyses that sequencing depth was roughly uniform across donors. Indistinguishable V segments, including TRBV6-2 and TRBV6-3, were excluded.

PCR primers comprised 60 Vbeta and 13 Jbeta primers. The table came from immunoSEQ multiplex PCR; TCRdb's copy has only in-frame clones and leaves some out. The sample has roughly 120,000 clones, more than 70% seen once. Germline CDR1 is MNHNS and CDR2 is SASEGT. The CDR3 is 16 residues long. The V end lost 2 bases, the J end lost 0 bases, and 8 bases lay between the germline ends. On this clone: As yet, its antigen is unknown.

V usage is TRBV6-1 and J usage is TRBJ2-6, with D possibly TRBD1 on 5 matching bases. The receptor was derived from an older woman in good health and CMV-seropositive. Input material: PBMCs. CDR3 nucleotides: TGTGCCAGCAGTGAATGGACAAACTCTGGGGCCAACGTCCTGACTTTC. Residues: CASSEWTNSGANVLTF.